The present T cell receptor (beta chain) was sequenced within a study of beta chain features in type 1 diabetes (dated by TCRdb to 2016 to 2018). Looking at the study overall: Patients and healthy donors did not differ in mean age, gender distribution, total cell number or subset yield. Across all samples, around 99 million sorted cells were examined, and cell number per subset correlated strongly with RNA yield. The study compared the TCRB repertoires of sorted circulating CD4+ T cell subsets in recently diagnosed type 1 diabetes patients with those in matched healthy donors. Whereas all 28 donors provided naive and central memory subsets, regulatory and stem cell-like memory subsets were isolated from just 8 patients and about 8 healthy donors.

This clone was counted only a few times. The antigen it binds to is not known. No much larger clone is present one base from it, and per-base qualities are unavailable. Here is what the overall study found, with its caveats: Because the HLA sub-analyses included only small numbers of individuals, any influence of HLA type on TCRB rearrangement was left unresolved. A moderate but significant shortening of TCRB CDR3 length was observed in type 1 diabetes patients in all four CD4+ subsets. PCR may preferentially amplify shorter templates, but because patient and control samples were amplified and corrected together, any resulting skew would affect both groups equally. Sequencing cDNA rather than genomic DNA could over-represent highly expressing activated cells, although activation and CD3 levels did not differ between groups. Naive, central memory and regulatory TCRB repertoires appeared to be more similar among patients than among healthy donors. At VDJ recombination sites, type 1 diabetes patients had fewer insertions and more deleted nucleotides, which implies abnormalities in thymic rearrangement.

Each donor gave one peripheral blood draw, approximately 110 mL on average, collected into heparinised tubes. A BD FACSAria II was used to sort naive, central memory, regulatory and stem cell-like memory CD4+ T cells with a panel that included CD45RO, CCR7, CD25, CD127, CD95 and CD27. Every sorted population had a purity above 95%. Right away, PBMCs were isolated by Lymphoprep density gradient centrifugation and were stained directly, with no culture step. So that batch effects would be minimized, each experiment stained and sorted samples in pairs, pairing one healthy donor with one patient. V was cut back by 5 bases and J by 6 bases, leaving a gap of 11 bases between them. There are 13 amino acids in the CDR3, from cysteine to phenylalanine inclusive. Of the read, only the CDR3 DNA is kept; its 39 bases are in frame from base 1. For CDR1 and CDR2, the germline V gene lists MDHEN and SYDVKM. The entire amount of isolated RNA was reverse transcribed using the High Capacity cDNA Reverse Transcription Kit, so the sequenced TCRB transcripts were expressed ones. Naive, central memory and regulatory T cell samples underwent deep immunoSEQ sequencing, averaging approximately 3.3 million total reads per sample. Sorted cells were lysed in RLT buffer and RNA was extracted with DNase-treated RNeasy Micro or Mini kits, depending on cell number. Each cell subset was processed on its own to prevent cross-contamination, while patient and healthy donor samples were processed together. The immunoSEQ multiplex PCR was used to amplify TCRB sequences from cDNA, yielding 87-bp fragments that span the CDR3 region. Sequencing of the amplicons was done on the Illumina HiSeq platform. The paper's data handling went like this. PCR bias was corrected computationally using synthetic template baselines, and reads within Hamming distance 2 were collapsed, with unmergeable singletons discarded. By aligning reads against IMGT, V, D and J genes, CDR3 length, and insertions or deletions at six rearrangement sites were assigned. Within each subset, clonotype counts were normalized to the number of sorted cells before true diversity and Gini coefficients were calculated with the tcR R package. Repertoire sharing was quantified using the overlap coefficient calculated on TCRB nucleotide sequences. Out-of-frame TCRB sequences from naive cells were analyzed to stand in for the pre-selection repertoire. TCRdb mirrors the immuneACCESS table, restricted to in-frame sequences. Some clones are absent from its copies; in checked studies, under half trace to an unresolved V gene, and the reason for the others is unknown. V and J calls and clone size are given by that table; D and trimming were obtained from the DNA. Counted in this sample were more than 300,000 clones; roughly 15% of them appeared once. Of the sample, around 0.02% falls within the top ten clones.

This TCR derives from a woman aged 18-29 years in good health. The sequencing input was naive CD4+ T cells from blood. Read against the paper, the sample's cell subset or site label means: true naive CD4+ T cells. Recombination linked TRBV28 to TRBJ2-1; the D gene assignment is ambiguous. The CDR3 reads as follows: CASSLTGFNEQFF. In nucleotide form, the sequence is TGTGCCAGCAGTCTAACCGGTTTCAATGAGCAGTTCTTC.